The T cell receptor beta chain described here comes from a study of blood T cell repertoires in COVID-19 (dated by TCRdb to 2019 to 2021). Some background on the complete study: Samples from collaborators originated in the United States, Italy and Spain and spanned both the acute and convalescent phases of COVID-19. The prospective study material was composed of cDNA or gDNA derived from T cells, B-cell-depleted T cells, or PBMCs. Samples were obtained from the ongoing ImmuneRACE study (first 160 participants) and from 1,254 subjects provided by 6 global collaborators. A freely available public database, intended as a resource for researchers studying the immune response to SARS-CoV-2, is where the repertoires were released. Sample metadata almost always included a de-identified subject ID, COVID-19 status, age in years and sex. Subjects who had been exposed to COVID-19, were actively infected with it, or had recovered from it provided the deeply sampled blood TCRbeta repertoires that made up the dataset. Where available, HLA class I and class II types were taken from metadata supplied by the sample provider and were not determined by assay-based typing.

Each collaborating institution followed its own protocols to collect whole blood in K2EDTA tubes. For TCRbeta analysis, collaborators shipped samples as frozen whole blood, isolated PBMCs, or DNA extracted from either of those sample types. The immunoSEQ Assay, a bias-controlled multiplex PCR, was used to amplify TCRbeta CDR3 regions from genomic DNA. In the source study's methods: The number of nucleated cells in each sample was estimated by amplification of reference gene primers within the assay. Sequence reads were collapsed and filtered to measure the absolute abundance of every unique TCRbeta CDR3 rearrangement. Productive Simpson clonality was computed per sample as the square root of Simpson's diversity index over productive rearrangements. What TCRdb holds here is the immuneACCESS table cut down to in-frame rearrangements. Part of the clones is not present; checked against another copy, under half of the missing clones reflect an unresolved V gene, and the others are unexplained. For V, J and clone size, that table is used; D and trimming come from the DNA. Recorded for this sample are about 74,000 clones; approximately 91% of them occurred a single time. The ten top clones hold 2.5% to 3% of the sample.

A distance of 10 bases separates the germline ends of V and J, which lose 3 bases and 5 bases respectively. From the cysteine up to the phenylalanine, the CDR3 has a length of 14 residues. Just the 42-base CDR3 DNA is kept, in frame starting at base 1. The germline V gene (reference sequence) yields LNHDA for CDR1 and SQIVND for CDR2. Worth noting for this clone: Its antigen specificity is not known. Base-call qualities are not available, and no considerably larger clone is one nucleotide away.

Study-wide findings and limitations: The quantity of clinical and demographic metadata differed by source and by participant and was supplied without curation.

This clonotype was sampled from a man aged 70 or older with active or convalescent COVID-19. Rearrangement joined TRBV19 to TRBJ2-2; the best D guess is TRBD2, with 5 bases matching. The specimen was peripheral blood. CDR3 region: CASSMGERTGELFF. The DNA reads TGTGCCAGTAGTATGGGAGAACGGACCGGGGAGCTGTTTTTT.